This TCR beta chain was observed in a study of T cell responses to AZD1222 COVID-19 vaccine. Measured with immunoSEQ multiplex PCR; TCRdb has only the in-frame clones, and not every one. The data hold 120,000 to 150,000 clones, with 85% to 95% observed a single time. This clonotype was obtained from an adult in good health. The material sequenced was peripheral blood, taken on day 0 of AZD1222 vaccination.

For the CDR3, the DNA is TGTGCCAGCAGTTTTTGGACTAGCGGGGTCACAGATACGCAGTATTTT. This encodes CASSFWTSGVTDTQYF. The rearrangement joins TRBV27 to TRBJ2-3; 12 bases fit TRBD2. Trimming at V came to 3 bases and at J to 2 bases, leaving 3 bases not matched to a gene. Per the germline V gene, CDR1 is MNHEY and CDR2 is SMNVEV (reference sequence). This CDR3 is 16 amino acids long.